Detailed here is one T cell receptor beta chain. CDR3 length: 17 residues. V was pared by 3 bases and J by 0 bases, with 15 bases between. CDR1 and CDR2 (germline): MRHNA, SNTAGT. The sample belongs to a study of cytomegalovirus exposure and HLA in healthy donors. This PCR relied on a set of 60 Vbeta primers and 13 Jbeta primers. Method: immunoSEQ multiplex PCR; TCRdb's copy keeps in-frame clones and lacks some. The table has approximately 110,000 clones, 75% to 85% seen once. This sequence joins TRBV6-4 and TRBJ1-5; D perhaps matches TRBD1 (5 bases). The clonotype originates from a man aged 50 to 59 in good health and CMV-seronegative. Material for sequencing was PBMCs. The CDR3 sequence is CASSDGADSNSNQPQHF. CDR3 DNA: TGTGCCAGCAGTGATGGGGCGGATAGTAATAGCAATCAGCCCCAGCATTTT.